Listed below are T cell receptor beta chains from one sample, sequenced in a study of T-cell memory formation after mild COVID-19. One entry per CDR3 protein results from TCRdb running MiXCR on the 5' RACE reads. Of about 58,000 distinct CDR3 sequences in the sample, roughly 25% were seen once. The material sequenced was PBMCs or a T cell subset sorted from them (not recorded which). These receptors originate from a man in his late teens or twenties who had mild COVID-19 (a few samples of this study predate the infection). Cell type and time point are not known. The CDR3 runs from the conserved cysteine through the conserved F or W.

TRBJ2-2 18 TRBV9 CASSGQGSLRANTGELFF
TRBJ1-5 13 TRBV19 CASRSYSHQPQHF
TRBJ2-3 16 TRBV28 CASTPRVGASTDTQYF
TRBJ2-5 17 TRBV9 CASSVGTSARTDETQYF
TRBJ1-2 16 TRBV5-1 CASSLRGDPADYGYTF
TRBJ2-1 14 TRBV29-1 CSVGGTVAGNEQFF
TRBJ2-7 16 TRBV7-9 CASSLWASGGAYEQYF
TRBJ2-5 17 TRBV7-2 CASSLVGLAGNQETQYF
TRBJ1-2 14 TRBV20-1 CSASYRGSNYGYTF
TRBJ2-2 16 TRBV4-1 CASSQPGQGLSGELFF
TRBJ2-5 15 TRBV12-3/TRBV12-4 CASSSYGTVQETQYF
TRBJ1-2 16 TRBV4-1 CASSQGRDRLFYGYTF
TRBJ2-5 16 TRBV7-2 CASSLLGTGGQETQYF
TRBJ2-1 14 TRBV12-3/TRBV12-4 CASRSRVGAGEQFF
TRBJ1-2 16 TRBV6-5 CASSYSGTGANYGYTF
TRBJ2-3 11 TRBV19 CASSIENAQYF
TRBJ1-3 15 TRBV7-6 CASSSPAGSGNTIYF
TRBJ2-6 14 TRBV6-1 CASSELRGANVLTF
TRBJ2-2 14 TRBV7-3 CASGTNQVPGELFF
TRBJ2-7 22 TRBV4-2 CASSRYQPRFLAGQATPYEQYF
TRBJ2-2 13 TRBV6-2/TRBV6-3 CASSYSTLGELFF
TRBJ1-2 15 TRBV12-3/TRBV12-4 CASSFGSTVNYGYTF
TRBJ2-2 16 TRBV2 CASSFDRGENTGELFF
TRBJ2-1 15 TRBV18 CASSPVAGFYNEQFF
TRBJ2-3 14 TRBV4-1 CASSHPGLADTQYF
TRBJ2-3 17 TRBV5-1 CASSLVDWRDITDTQYF
TRBJ2-7 13 TRBV6-2/TRBV6-3 CASSSPWSYEQYF
TRBJ2-2 16 TRBV4-2 CASSQAPTGVAGELFF
TRBJ1-1 14 TRBV6-5 CASRKGTGNTEAFF
TRBJ2-5 15 TRBV20-1 CSANSRDRPFRTQYF
TRBJ2-2 15 TRBV7-2 CASSPGHLGTGELFF
TRBJ1-5 15 TRBV4-1 CASSQDRGYGQPQHF
TRBJ2-3 16 TRBV6-5 CASSYSVTAGQDTQYF
TRBJ2-3 18 TRBV12-3/TRBV12-4 CASSLTSGGAGATDTQYF
TRBJ2-3 15 TRBV15 CATSSWTSGTDTQYF
TRBJ2-7 14 TRBV4-3 CASSQWDGGDEQYF
TRBJ1-3 19 TRBV9 CASSVYPNGDSITGNTIYF
TRBJ1-5 14 TRBV4-1 CASSQGQGDQPQHF